Listed here are 12 T cell receptor beta chains from one sample, sequenced in a study of blood T cell repertoires in COVID-19. Clones were sequenced by immunoSEQ multiplex PCR, and TCRdb holds only the in-frame ones, with some missing. The table lists approximately 93,000 clones, 88% of them singletons, with 2.1% in the top ten. Material for sequencing was peripheral blood. All receptors come from a man aged 50 to 60 with COVID-19, enrolled during active disease.

This chain links TRBV5-1 with TRBJ1-3; D is unresolved. Germline lookup yields CDR1 SGHRS and CDR2 YFSETQ. The CDR3 loop spans 13 amino acids. Trimming pared 2 bases from V and 4 bases from J, leaving 7 bases between. The CDR3 bases are TGCGCCAGCAGCTTATTCCTAGGAAACACCATATATTTT. Encoded protein: CASSLFLGNTIYF. Variable domain in full (rest from reference TRBV5-1 and TRBJ1-3): KAGVTQTPRYLIKTRGQQVTLSCSPISGHRSVSWYQQTPGQGLQFLFEYFSETQRNKGNFPGRFSGRQFSNSRSEMNVSTLELGDSALYLCASSLFLGNTIYFGEGSWLTVV.

The CDR3 reads CASSVESMNTEAFF. CDR3 nucleotides: TGTGCCAGCAGCGTAGAGAGTATGAACACTGAAGCTTTCTTT. The V call is TRBV9, the J call TRBJ1-1; D is unresolved. The V gene's germline CDR1 is SGDLS and CDR2 YYNGEE. The length of the CDR3 is 14 residues. V was trimmed by 0 bases and J by 0 bases, leaving 6 bases between them.

The J gene is TRBJ2-5, the V gene TRBV7-2; maybe TRBD2 (5 bases). This CDR3 region has 16 residues. V dropped 2 bases and J dropped 0 bases, with 13 bases sitting between them. Germline assignment: CDR1 SGHTA and CDR2 FQGNSA. CDR3 region: CASSLLGDSDQETQYF. The CDR3 DNA follows: TGTGCCAGCAGCTTATTGGGTGATAGCGACCAAGAGACCCAGTACTTC.

This clone was counted only a few times. V and J are TRBV4-2 and TRBJ1-2, with 7 bases aligning to TRBD1. Germline V gene data show CDR1 as LGHNA and CDR2 as YNFKEQ. This CDR3 region has 15 residues. The V and J ends lost 0 bases and 8 bases, in that order; junction bases with no gene match: 9. Written as DNA, the CDR3 is TGTGCCAGCAGCCAAGAGGCCGCCAGGGGGAGAGGCTACACCTTC. It yields the protein CASSQEAARGRGYTF.

This clone has only one observation. DNA of the CDR3: TGTGCCAGCAGACCGGTTGAGAACACTGAAGCTTTCTTT. Its protein product is CASRPVENTEAFF. The V call is TRBV27, the J call TRBJ1-1; D not certain. Per the germline V gene, CDR1 is MNHEY and CDR2 is SMNVEV (reference sequence). Trimming took off 6 bases at V and 1 base at J, with 9 bases between the two ends. This CDR3 has 13 amino acids.

This clone was recorded once. The genes are TRBV9 and TRBJ1-2, with D tentatively TRBD1 (6 bases). Germline-derived CDR1 and CDR2 are SGDLS and YYNGEE. Trimming took off 3 bases at V and 4 bases at J, with 13 bases between the two ends. This CDR3 is 14 amino acids long. The DNA for the CDR3 is TGTGCCAGCAGCGACCAAGGACAGTTCTATGGCTACACCTTC. This codes for CASSDQGQFYGYTF.

The chain has TRBV28 and TRBJ1-1; TRBD1 might be the D (6 bases). This CDR3 spans 14 amino acids. V gave up 5 bases and J gave up 1 base, with 11 bases separating them. CDR1 is MDHEN, CDR2 SYDVKM, per germline. CDR3 residues: CASSPWTENTEAFF. The DNA of the CDR3 is TGTGCCAGCAGTCCCTGGACAGAGAACACTGAAGCTTTCTTT.

Of note for this clone: Other DNA variants within this sample encode the same CDR3. V is TRBV29-1 and J is TRBJ2-1, with a weak D call TRBD1 (5 bases). Trimming stripped 5 bases from V and 6 bases from J, with 8 bases between. CDR3 length equals 11 residues. CDR1 is SQVTM, CDR2 ANQGSEA, per germline. CDR3 amino acids: CSVLRVNEQFF. CDR3 bases: TGCAGCGTTCTCAGGGTCAATGAGCAGTTCTTC.

This clone was seen only once. The J gene is TRBJ1-2, the V gene TRBV28; D may be TRBD1 (5 bases). Germline values: CDR1 MDHEN, CDR2 SYDVKM. This CDR3 spans 17 amino acids. Trimming took 2 bases from V and 8 from J, leaving 24 bases between them. The CDR3 loop reads CASSLNGREGTILGYTF. The DNA of the CDR3 is TGTGCCAGCAGTTTAAACGGGAGGGAGGGGACTATCTTAGGCTACACCTTC.

V and J are TRBV9 and TRBJ1-3; a weak D match, TRBD1 (5 bases). V gave up 2 bases and J gave up 1 base, with 10 bases separating them. The CDR3 is 15 amino acids. Germline lookup yields CDR1 SGDLS and CDR2 YYNGEE. The DNA of the CDR3 is TGTGCCAGCAGCGTCAACGGGGGGTCTGGAAACACCATATATTTT. Translated: CASSVNGGSGNTIYF.

The chain links TRBV5-1 to TRBJ2-1; possible D gene TRBD1, 6 bases. The CDR3 sequence is 13 residues long. Trimming stripped 3 bases from V and 5 bases from J, with 9 bases between. CDR1 is SGHRS and CDR2 is YFSETQ in the germline V gene. CDR3 in amino acids: CASSYSGDNEQFF. The CDR3, as DNA: TGCGCCAGCAGCTACTCAGGGGACAATGAGCAGTTCTTC.

The chain employs TRBV3-1 (or the pseudogene TRBV3-2) and TRBJ1-2; 7 bases line up with TRBD1. This CDR3 region has 15 residues. The trim removed 1 base at V and 8 bases at J, leaving 10 bases unmatched. Germline V gene data show CDR1 as LGHDT and CDR2 as YNNKEL (reference sequence). The CDR3 is CASSQAITGADGYTF. Written as DNA, the CDR3 is TGTGCCAGCAGCCAAGCTATAACAGGGGCCGACGGCTACACCTTC.